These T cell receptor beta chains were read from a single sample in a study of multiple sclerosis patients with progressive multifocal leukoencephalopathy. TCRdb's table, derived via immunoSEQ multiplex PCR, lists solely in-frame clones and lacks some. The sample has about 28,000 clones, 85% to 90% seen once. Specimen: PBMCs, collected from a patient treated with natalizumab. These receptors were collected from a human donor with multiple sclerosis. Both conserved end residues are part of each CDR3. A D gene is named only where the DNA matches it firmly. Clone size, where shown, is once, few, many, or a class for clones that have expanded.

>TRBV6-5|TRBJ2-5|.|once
TGTGCCAGCAGGTACTCGATAGAAGAGACCCAGTACTTC
CASRYSIEETQYF
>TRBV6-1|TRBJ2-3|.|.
TGTGCCAGCAGTGAAGCGCGACGCAGCGTTATTGATACGCAGTATTTT
CASSEARRSVIDTQYF
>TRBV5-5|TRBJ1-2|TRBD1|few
TGTGCCAGCAGCCGTCCCGGGACAGTAAACTATGGCTACACCTTC
CASSRPGTVNYGYTF
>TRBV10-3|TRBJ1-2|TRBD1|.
TGTGCCATCAGCTGGACAGGGGGTATTGACTATGGCTACACCTTC
CAISWTGGIDYGYTF
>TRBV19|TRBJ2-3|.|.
TGTGCCAGTCACCGAGGGGAGACAGATACGCAGTATTTT
CASHRGETDTQYF
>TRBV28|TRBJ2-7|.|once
TGTGCCAGCAGTTATACATTCTACAGCTCCTACGAGCAGTACTTC
CASSYTFYSSYEQYF
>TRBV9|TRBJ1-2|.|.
TGTGCCAGCAGCGTATCAGGCTACGATGGCTACACCTTC
CASSVSGYDGYTF
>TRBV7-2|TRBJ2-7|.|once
TGTGCCAGCAGCAGAGACCGGTACGAGCAGTACTTC
CASSRDRYEQYF
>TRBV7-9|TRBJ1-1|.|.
TGTGCCAGCAGCTTTCTCAGAATCCCTGAAGCTTTCTTT
CASSFLRIPEAFF
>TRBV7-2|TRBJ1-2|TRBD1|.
TGTGCCAGCATCCGACAGGGTCCCCATGGCTACACCTTC
CASIRQGPHGYTF
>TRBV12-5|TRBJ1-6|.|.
TGTGCTAGTGGTTTGTATTACGGGCGGGGGAATAATTCACCCCTCCACTTT
CASGLYYGRGNNSPLHF
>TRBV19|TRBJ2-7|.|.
TGTGCCAGTAGTATAAGGCCTACCTACGAGCAGTACTTC
CASSIRPTYEQYF
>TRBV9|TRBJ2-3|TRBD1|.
TGTGCCAGCAGCGGACGGCGACAGGGGGCAGATACGCAGTATTTT
CASSGRRQGADTQYF
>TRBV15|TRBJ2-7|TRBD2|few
TGTGCCACCAGCGAGGGGAGGGAGCACCACGAGCAGTACTTC
CATSEGREHHEQYF
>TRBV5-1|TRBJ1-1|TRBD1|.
TGCGCCAGCAGCTTCTATGACAGGGATAACACTGAAGCTTTCTTT
CASSFYDRDNTEAFF
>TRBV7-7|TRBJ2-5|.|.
TGTGCCAGCAGCTTAGGTCTTGCAAGGGAACAAGAGACCCAGTACTTC
CASSLGLAREQETQYF